The 20 T cell receptor beta chains listed next were all sequenced from one sample in a study of OX40 agonist ivuxolimab in advanced cancers. The method was immunoSEQ multiplex PCR; TCRdb's version includes in-frame clones alone and lacks a portion of them. Of about 46,000 clones listed, roughly four fifths were seen once; the top ten hold around 1.9%. Sequences were derived from CD4+ or CD8+ T cells sorted from blood, sampled in a trial of the OX40 agonist ivuxolimab. The receptors here all came from an adult with an advanced solid tumor such as melanoma, head and neck, liver or kidney cancer.

A note on this clone: The sample holds other DNA sequences that translate to the same CDR3. Written as DNA, the CDR3 is TGTGCCTGGAGTGCCGGGACAGTTAATTCACCCCTCCACTTT. Translation gives CAWSAGTVNSPLHF. The chain couples TRBV30 to TRBJ1-6; 7 bases are shared with TRBD1. V lost 1 base and J lost 6; bases outside the gene matches: 3. The germline V gene has CDR1 GTSNPN and CDR2 SVGIG (reference sequence). The CDR3 is 14 amino acids.

The V and J genes are TRBV30 and TRBJ2-1; perhaps TRBD1 as D (6 bases). The CDR3 loop spans 13 amino acids. The germline V and J ends were trimmed by 3 bases and 5 bases, with 11 bases remaining between them. Per the germline V gene, CDR1 is GTSNPN and CDR2 is SVGIG (reference sequence). The CDR3: CAWSRGENNEQFF. CDR3 coding DNA: TGTGCCTGGAGCAGGGGCGAGAACAATGAGCAGTTCTTC.

The rearrangement links TRBV5-1 to TRBJ1-6, with 8 bases matching TRBD1. J lost 8 bases, V lost 0 bases, and 1 base had no gene match. This CDR3 has 14 residues. Germline CDR1 is SGHRS and CDR2 is YFSETQ. DNA of the CDR3: TGCGCCAGCAGCTTGGACAGGGGGGATTCACCCCTCCACTTT. Translated: CASSLDRGDSPLHF.

The gene calls are TRBV28 and TRBJ2-7; D ambiguous. The CDR3 consists of 14 residues. V was clipped by 4 bases and J by 0 bases, with 10 bases between them. Germline V lookup: CDR1 MDHEN, CDR2 SYDVKM. The CDR3 sequence is CASSSYSYSYEQYF. The CDR3 bases are TGTGCCAGCAGTTCCTATTCATACTCCTACGAGCAGTACTTC.

V and J are TRBV21-1 and TRBJ1-5; the table gives TRBD1 as D, unverified against the DNA. TRBV21-1 represents a pseudogene. CDR3 length: 15 residues. DNA of the CDR3: TGTGCCAGCAGAGGGACAGAGCTCGGCAATCAGCCCCAGCATTTT. This translates into CASRGTELGNQPQHF.

The chain uses TRBV21-1 and TRBJ1-4. TRBV21-1 is annotated as a pseudogene. This CDR3 region has 16 residues. CDR3 sequence: CASSKDFSGLGEKLFF. DNA for the CDR3: TGTGCCAGCAGCAAAGATTTTTCGGGATTGGGTGAAAAACTGTTTTTT.

Only one count was recorded for this clone. The rearrangement uses TRBV11-2 and TRBJ2-4; a weak D match, TRBD2 (5 bases). Trimming removed 2 bases at V and 7 bases at J, with 12 bases between. Germline V gene sequence: CDR1 SGHAT, CDR2 FQNNGV. This CDR3 comprises 14 residues. Written as DNA, the CDR3 is TGTGCCAGCAGCTTAACGTCTCCGGGGAACATTCAGTACTTC. This encodes CASSLTSPGNIQYF.

V usage is TRBV5-1 and J usage is TRBJ1-2; D possibly corresponds to TRBD1 (5 bases). This CDR3 is built from 14 residues. From germline, CDR1 is SGHRS and CDR2 YFSETQ. Trimming removed 5 bases from V and 7 bases from J, with 18 bases in between. Here the CDR3 reads CASREDTNSFGYTF. The CDR3 DNA reads TGCGCCAGCAGGGAGGACACTAATTCGTTTGGCTACACCTTC.

The genes are TRBV19 and TRBJ1-4; 7 bases align to TRBD1. The CDR3 loop spans 15 amino acids. Germline loops: CDR1 LNHDA, CDR2 SQIVND (reference sequence). V was pared by 7 bases and J by 5 bases, with 10 bases of the junction left unmatched. CDR3 coding DNA: TGTGCCAGTAAGGAAGAGGGACAGAGAAATGAAAAACTGTTTTTT. It specifies CASKEEGQRNEKLFF.

This clone has just a few counts. V and J are TRBV7-9 and TRBJ2-7; D uncertain. From germline, CDR1 is SEHNR and CDR2 FQNEAQ (reference sequence). This CDR3 is built from 13 residues. Between the trimmed V and J ends, which lost 0 bases and 4 bases, there was a span of 7 bases. In nucleotides, the CDR3 is TGTGCCAGCAGCTTAGCGCAGAGTTACGAGCAGTACTTC. This codes for CASSLAQSYEQYF.

This chain links TRBV5-1 with TRBJ2-4, with TRBD2 as a possible D gene (6 bases). Looked up from germline, CDR1 is SGHRS and CDR2 is YFSETQ. V shed 3 bases and J shed 2 bases, with 15 bases lying between them. This CDR3 spans 16 amino acids. CDR3 amino acids: CASSYASGLSKNIQYF. The CDR3 DNA sequence: TGCGCCAGCAGCTATGCCAGCGGGTTGTCCAAAAACATTCAGTACTTC.

The rearrangement joins TRBV19 to TRBJ1-2; weak D call: TRBD1 (5 bases). CDR3 size: 14 residues. V lost 5 bases and J lost 4, with 14 bases in between. Germline V gene sequence: CDR1 LNHDA, CDR2 SQIVND (reference sequence). In DNA form, the CDR3 reads TGTGCCAGTAGTTTGAAGGGGCATGGCTATGGCTACACCTTC. As protein: CASSLKGHGYGYTF.

The CDR3 sequence is CAWRRGRGFSSYEQYF. Written as DNA, the CDR3 is TGTGCCTGGAGGAGGGGGAGGGGGTTCAGCAGCTACGAGCAGTACTTC. The J gene is TRBJ2-7, the V gene TRBV30, with D possibly matching TRBD2 (7 bases). The CDR3 is 16 amino acids. Germline values: CDR1 GTSNPN, CDR2 SVGIG (reference sequence). V was clipped by 3 bases and J by 3 bases, with 21 bases between them.

The V and J genes are TRBV19 and TRBJ2-1, with a possible D match to TRBD1 (6 bases). The CDR3 runs 14 residues. Per the germline V gene, CDR1 is LNHDA and CDR2 is SQIVND (reference sequence). The ends were cut back, 5 bases at V and 7 bases at J, with 15 bases in the middle. CDR3 coding DNA: TGTGCCAGTAGTCCACAGGGTGTTGGTAATGAGCAGTTCTTC. Translation gives CASSPQGVGNEQFF.

The V call is TRBV10-3, the J call TRBJ2-5, with TRBD2 as a possible D gene (5 bases). V was trimmed by 10 bases and J by 5 bases, leaving 17 bases between them. CDR1 is ENHRY and CDR2 is SYGVKD in the germline V gene. The CDR3 contains 13 residues. The CDR3 reads CATKTGLLETQYF. CDR3 sequence (DNA): TGTGCCACCAAAACGGGATTGCTTGAGACCCAGTACTTC.

The chain recombines TRBV7-9 with TRBJ2-5; 9 bases are a match to TRBD2. The ends lost 5 bases at V and 5 bases at J; junction bases unmatched: 6. There are 14 residues in the CDR3. Germline V gene data show CDR1 as SEHNR and CDR2 as FQNEAQ (reference sequence). The CDR3 spells CASSNSAGGETQYF. The CDR3 DNA is TGTGCCAGCAGCAATAGCGCGGGAGGGGAGACCCAGTACTTC.

The chain uses TRBV5-5 and TRBJ2-7; 15 bases are a match to TRBD2. The germline gives CDR1 SGHKS, CDR2 YYEKEE (reference sequence). The V gene end was trimmed by 4 bases and the J gene end by 10 bases; junction bases not matched to a gene: 12. CDR3 length: 16 residues. The CDR3 sequence: CASSGIRTSGGARQYF. CDR3 nucleotide sequence: TGTGCCAGCAGCGGGATACGGACTAGCGGGGGGGCCAGACAGTACTTC.

This rearrangement joins TRBV4-1 to TRBJ2-1, with D perhaps TRBD2 (6 bases). CDR1 MGHRA and CDR2 YSYEKL come from the germline V gene. V was trimmed by 0 bases and J by 9 bases, leaving 12 bases between them. CDR3 size: 14 residues. The chain's CDR3 is CASSQERQEGEQFF. The CDR3 bases are TGCGCCAGCAGCCAAGAAAGGCAGGAGGGTGAGCAGTTCTTC.

This clone was recorded once. The V call is TRBV15, the J call TRBJ1-1; the match to TRBD1 covers 9 bases. J lost 7 bases, V lost 3 bases, and 9 bases had no gene match. This CDR3 has 15 amino acids. Looked up from germline, CDR1 is LNHNV and CDR2 is YYDKDF (reference sequence). CDR3 in amino acids: CATSRAQGAGIEAFF. The CDR3 DNA reads TGTGCCACCAGCAGGGCACAGGGGGCGGGGATTGAAGCTTTCTTT.

The genes are TRBV5-1 and TRBJ2-3; no definite D call. The CDR3 extends over 15 amino acids. Trimming cost V 0 bases and J 5 bases, with 13 bases left between them. The germline CDR1 and CDR2 sequences are SGHRS and YFSETQ. In DNA form, the CDR3 reads TGCGCCAGCAGCTTGGATCAAGGTTTCAGAGATACGCAGTATTTT. It yields the protein CASSLDQGFRDTQYF.